These T cell receptor beta chains were read from a single sample in a study of shared clonotypes between healthy human individuals. The repertoire was sequenced with immunoSEQ multiplex PCR; TCRdb's copy has only in-frame clones and lacks some. This sample yields 2 million to 2.5 million clones, of which roughly 91% are seen a single time; 1.7% belongs to the top ten. Source material: naive CD8+ T cells from PBMCs. The source of these receptors is a man aged 18 to 30 in good health. Some clones in this sample may be carry-over from other donors' samples. Both conserved end residues are part of each CDR3. D genes are given only for firm matches. The size field is filled for only some rows; it gives once, few, many or a size class.

J gene | V gene | D gene | clone size | CDR3 DNA | CDR3 protein
TRBJ2-7 | TRBV19 | TRBD1 | NA | TGTGCCAGTAGCCCGACAGGGGTCACCTCCTACGAGCAGTACTTC | CASSPTGVTSYEQYF
TRBJ2-2 | TRBV4-1 | NA | NA | TGCGCCAGCAGCCAGAACGGGGAGCTGTTTTTT | CASSQNGELFF
TRBJ2-3 | TRBV4-3 | NA | NA | TGCGCCAGCAGCCAAGACCAACTGACCCGGGACCGCGCGGATACGCAGTATTTT | CASSQDQLTRDRADTQYF
TRBJ1-1 | TRBV19 | NA | NA | TGTGCCAGTAGTATGTTGGCAGCCATGAACACTGAAGCTTTCTTT | CASSMLAAMNTEAFF
TRBJ2-1 | TRBV9 | TRBD2 | NA | TGTGCCAGCAGCGTAGCTGTAGTAGCGGGAGGTATAAATGAGCAGTTCTTC | CASSVAVVAGGINEQFF
TRBJ2-7 | TRBV11-2 | NA | NA | TGTGCCAGCAGCTTAGTCGGGGGGCAAAGGCGTTCCGAGCAGTACTTC | CASSLVGGQRRSEQYF
TRBJ1-5 | TRBV10-2 | TRBD1 | NA | TGCGCCAGCAGCCAAAGGACAGGGCATAATCAGCCCCAGCATTTT | CASSQRTGHNQPQHF
TRBJ2-5 | TRBV18 | NA | once | TGTGCCAGCCAAACTAGGGACGGCCGGAACCAAGAGACCCAGTACTTC | CASQTRDGRNQETQYF
TRBJ1-5 | TRBV28 | NA | NA | TGTGCCAGCAGTTTATGGCTTGAGGGGGGCAATCAGCCCCAGCATTTT | CASSLWLEGGNQPQHF
TRBJ2-7 | TRBV5-1 | NA | NA | TGCGCCAGCAGCGGAGCGGGTTATTCCTACGAGCAGTACTTC | CASSGAGYSYEQYF
TRBJ2-3 | TRBV19 | NA | once | TGTGCCAGTAGTATCAGCCCCCGACTAGTGGATACGCAGTATTTT | CASSISPRLVDTQYF
TRBJ2-2 | TRBV2 | NA | NA | TGTGCCAGCAGGTCCCAAGTCTCGTGGGCCTCCAACACCGGGGAGCTGTTTTTT | CASRSQVSWASNTGELFF
TRBJ2-1 | TRBV29-1 | TRBD1 | NA | TGCAGCGTAGGACAGGGGGGGGCCAATGAGCAGTTCTTC | CSVGQGGANEQFF
TRBJ2-7 | TRBV7-9 | NA | NA | TGTGCCAGCAGCTTAGGCATTCTCCCCTACGAGCAGTACTTC | CASSLGILPYEQYF
TRBJ1-2 | TRBV11-2 | NA | NA | TGTGCCAGCAGCGACCGGGACAACACTAACTATGGCTACACCTTC | CASSDRDNTNYGYTF
TRBJ2-2 | TRBV10-3 | TRBD2 | NA | TGTGCCATCAGCGAGCCGGGGGGGAACACCGGGGAGCTGTTTTTT | CAISEPGGNTGELFF
TRBJ2-5 | TRBV7-8 | NA | NA | TGTGCCAGCAGCTTAGGGGGGGCGATAGGTGAGACCCAGTACTTC | CASSLGGAIGETQYF
TRBJ2-5 | TRBV7-8 | NA | NA | TGTGCCAGCAGCTTGGACAGGATGCCGGGGAGGGAGACCCAGTACTTC | CASSLDRMPGRETQYF
TRBJ1-3 | TRBV7-9 | NA | NA | TGTGCCAGCAGCGATCGGACCTCTGGAAACACCATATATTTT | CASSDRTSGNTIYF
TRBJ2-1 | TRBV11-2 | NA | NA | TGTGCCAGCAGCGACAGGTCGAGCTCCTACAATGAGCAGTTCTTC | CASSDRSSSYNEQFF